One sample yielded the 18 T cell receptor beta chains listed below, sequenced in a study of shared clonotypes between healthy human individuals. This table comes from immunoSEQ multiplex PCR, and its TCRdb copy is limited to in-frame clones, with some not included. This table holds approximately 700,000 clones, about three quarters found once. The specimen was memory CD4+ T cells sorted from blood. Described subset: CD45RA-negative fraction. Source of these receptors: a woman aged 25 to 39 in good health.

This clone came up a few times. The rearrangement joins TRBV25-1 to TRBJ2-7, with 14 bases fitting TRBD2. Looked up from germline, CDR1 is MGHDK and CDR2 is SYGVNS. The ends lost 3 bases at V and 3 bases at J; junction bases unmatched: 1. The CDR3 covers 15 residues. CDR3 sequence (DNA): TGTGCCAGCAGTGAGGGACTAGCGGGAGACTACGAGCAGTACTTC. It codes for CASSEGLAGDYEQYF.

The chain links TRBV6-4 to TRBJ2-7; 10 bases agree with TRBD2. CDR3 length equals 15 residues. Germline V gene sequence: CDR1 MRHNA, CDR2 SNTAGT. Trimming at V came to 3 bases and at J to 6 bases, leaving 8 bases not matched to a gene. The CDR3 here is CASSEVASGRSEQYF. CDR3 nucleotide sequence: TGTGCCAGCAGTGAGGTGGCTAGCGGGAGATCCGAGCAGTACTTC.

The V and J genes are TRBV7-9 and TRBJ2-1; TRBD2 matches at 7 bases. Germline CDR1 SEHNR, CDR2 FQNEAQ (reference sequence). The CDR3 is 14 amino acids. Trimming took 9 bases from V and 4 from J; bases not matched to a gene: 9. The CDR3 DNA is TGTGCCAGTAGCGGACTAGTTTCATACAATGAGCAGTTCTTC. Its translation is CASSGLVSYNEQFF.

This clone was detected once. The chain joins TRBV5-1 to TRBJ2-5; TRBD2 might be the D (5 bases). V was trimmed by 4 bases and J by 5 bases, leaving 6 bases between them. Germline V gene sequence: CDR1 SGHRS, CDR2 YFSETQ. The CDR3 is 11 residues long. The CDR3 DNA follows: TGCGCCAGCAGCATAGCGGAGACCCAGTACTTC. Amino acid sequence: CASSIAETQYF.

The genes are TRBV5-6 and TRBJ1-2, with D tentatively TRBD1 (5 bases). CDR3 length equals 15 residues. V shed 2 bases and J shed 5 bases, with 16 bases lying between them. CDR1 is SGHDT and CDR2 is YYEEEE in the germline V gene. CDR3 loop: CASSFPIEGNYGYTF. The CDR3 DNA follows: TGTGCCAGCAGCTTTCCAATCGAGGGGAATTATGGCTACACCTTC.

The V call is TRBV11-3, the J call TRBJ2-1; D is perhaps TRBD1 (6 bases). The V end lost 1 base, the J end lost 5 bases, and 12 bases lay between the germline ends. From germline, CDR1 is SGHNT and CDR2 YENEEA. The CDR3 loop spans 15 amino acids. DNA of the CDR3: TGTGCCAGCAGCTTAGGGCAGGGGCTCGACAATGAGCAGTTCTTC. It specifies CASSLGQGLDNEQFF. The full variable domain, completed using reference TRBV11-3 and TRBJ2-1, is EAGVVQSPRYKIIEKKQPVAFWCNPISGHNTLYWYLQNLGQGPELLIRYENEEAVDDSQLPKDRFSAERLKGVDSTLKIQPAELGDSAVYLCASSLGQGLDNEQFFGPGTRLTVL.

The CDR3 nucleotides read TGTGCCAGCAGCGTTCGAGCGGGAGGCACCGGGGAGCTGTTTTTT. Encoded protein: CASSVRAGGTGELFF. The chain has TRBV5-4 and TRBJ2-2, with TRBD2 matching 9 bases. Trimming took 4 bases from V and 4 from J; bases not matched to a gene: 5. The CDR3 spans 15 residues. CDR1 SGHNT and CDR2 YYREEE come from the germline V gene (reference sequence).

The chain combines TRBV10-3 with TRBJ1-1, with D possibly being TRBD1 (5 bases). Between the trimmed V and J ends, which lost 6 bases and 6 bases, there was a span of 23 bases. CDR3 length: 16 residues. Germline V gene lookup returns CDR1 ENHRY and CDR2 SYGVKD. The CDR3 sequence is CAIRPQVEGMRSEAFF. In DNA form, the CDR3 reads TGTGCCATCAGACCACAGGTAGAGGGTATGAGGTCTGAAGCTTTCTTT.

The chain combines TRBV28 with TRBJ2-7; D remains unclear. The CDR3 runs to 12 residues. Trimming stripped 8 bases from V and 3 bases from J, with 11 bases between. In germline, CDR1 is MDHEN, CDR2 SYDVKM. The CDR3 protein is CASGLTIYEQYF. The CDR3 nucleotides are TGTGCCAGCGGTCTTACGATCTACGAGCAGTACTTC.

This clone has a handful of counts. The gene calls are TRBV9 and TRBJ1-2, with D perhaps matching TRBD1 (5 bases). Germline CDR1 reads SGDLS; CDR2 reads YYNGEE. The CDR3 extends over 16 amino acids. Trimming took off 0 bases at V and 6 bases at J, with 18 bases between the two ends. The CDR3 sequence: CASSVESGGRDDGYTF. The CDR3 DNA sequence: TGTGCCAGCAGCGTAGAGTCCGGCGGGAGGGACGATGGCTACACCTTC. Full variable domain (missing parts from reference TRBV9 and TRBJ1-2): DSGVTQTPKHLITATGQRVTLRCSPRSGDLSVYWYQQSLDQGLQFLIQYYNGEERAKGNILERFSAQQFPDLHSELNLSSLELGDSALYFCASSVESGGRDDGYTFGSGTRLTVV.

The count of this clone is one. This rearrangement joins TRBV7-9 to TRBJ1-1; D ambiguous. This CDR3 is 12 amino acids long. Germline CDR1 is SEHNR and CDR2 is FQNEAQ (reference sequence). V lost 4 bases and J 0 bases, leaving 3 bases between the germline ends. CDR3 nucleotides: TGTGCCAGCAGCTGGGTGAACACTGAAGCTTTCTTT. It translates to CASSWVNTEAFF.

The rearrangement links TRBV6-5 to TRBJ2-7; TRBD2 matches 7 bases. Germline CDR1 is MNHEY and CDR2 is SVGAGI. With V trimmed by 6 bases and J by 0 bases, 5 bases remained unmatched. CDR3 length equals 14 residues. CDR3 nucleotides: TGTGCCAGCAGCCTAGCGGTGAGCTCCTACGAGCAGTACTTC. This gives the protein CASSLAVSSYEQYF.

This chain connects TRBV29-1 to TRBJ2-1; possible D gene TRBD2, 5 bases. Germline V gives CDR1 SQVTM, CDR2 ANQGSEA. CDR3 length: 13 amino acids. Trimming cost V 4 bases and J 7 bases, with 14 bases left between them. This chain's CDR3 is CSVVERSGNEQFF. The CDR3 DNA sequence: TGCAGCGTTGTTGAGCGGTCTGGGAATGAGCAGTTCTTC.

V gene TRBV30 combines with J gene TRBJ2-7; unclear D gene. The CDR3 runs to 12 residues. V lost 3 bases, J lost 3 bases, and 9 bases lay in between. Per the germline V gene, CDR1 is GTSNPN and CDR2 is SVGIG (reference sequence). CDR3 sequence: CAWRAYSYEQYF. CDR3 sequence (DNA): TGTGCCTGGAGGGCCTACAGCTACGAGCAGTACTTC. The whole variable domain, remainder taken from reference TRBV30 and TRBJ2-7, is SQTIHQWPATLVQPVGSPLSLECTVEGTSNPNLYWYRQAAGRGLQLLFYSVGIGQISSEVPQNLSASRPQDRQFILSSKKLLLSDSGFYLCAWRAYSYEQYFGPGTRLTVT.

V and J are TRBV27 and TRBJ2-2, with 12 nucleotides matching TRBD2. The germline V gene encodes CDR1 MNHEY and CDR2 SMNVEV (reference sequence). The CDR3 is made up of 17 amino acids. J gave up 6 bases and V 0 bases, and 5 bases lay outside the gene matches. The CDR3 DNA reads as TGTGCCAGCAGTTTATCTTCCTCTAGCGGGAGGGCCGGGGAGCTGTTTTTT. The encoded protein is CASSLSSSSGRAGELFF.

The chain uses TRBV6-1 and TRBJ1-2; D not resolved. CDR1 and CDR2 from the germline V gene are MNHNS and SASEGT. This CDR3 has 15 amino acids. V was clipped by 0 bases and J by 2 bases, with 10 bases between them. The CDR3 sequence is CASSEAPSANYGYTF. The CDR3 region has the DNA TGTGCCAGCAGTGAAGCTCCGTCAGCAAACTATGGCTACACCTTC.

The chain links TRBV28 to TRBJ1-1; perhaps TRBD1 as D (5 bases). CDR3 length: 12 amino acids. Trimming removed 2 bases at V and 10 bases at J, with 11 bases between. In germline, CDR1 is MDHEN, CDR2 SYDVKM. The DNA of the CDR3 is TGTGCCAGCAGTTTAAAGAGACAGTCAGCTTTCTTT. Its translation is CASSLKRQSAFF.

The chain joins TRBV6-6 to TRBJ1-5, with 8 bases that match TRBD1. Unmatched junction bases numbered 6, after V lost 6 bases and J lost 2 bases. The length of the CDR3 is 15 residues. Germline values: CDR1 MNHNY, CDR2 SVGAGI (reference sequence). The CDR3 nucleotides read TGTGCCAGCAGACAGGGGGGAGATCGCAATCAGCCCCAGCATTTT. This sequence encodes CASRQGGDRNQPQHF.